This TCR beta chain emerged from a study of prognosis after radiotherapy for stage I lung cancer. The overall study: Over five patients had squamous cell carcinoma and about a dozen had adenocarcinoma.

This clonotype was recorded at least ten times. Germline V CDR1 and CDR2: SNHLY, FYNNEI. CDR3 length equals 13 residues. V was clipped by 5 bases and J by 9 bases, with 14 bases between them. Peripheral blood, around 6 milliliters per draw, was collected at each of two time points. Multiplex PCR in two rounds served to amplify TCR beta CDR3 from genomic DNA. Used in first-round PCR were primers specific to each TRBV and TRBJ gene. Using its own MiXCR run on the multiplex PCR reads, TCRdb lists one record per CDR3 protein. In the table there are about 35,000 distinct CDR3 sequences, 34% of which are singletons.

The sequencing here drew on PBMCs, taken before or after stereotactic body radiation therapy (not recorded which). The chain combines TRBV2 with TRBJ2-1; the D gene could be TRBD1 or TRBD2 (7 bases each). This receptor was identified in a donor of 50 years or more with non-small cell lung cancer. The CDR3, as DNA: TGTGCCAGCAGTTCCGACAGGGAGGGTGAGCAGTTCTTC. Translating gives CASSSDREGEQFF.